One and the same sample provided the 28 T cell receptor beta chains below, sequenced in a study of cytomegalovirus exposure and HLA in healthy donors. PCR involved 60 Vbeta and 13 Jbeta primers. The data were produced by immunoSEQ multiplex PCR, yet TCRdb's version contains in-frame clones alone and is incomplete. The table lists 180,000 or so clones, approximately 71% of them singletons. The sample consisted of PBMCs. Receptor source: a woman aged 40 to 50 in good health and CMV-seropositive.

The gene calls are TRBV2 and TRBJ1-1, with D possibly being TRBD1 (5 bases). CDR3 length: 11 residues. Trimming took off 3 bases at V and 7 bases at J, with 6 bases between the two ends. Germline-derived CDR1 and CDR2 are SNHLY and FYNNEI. The CDR3: CASSETVEAFF. In DNA form, the CDR3 reads TGTGCCAGCAGTGAGACAGTTGAAGCTTTCTTT.

The chain carries TRBV6-4 and TRBJ2-1, with a possible D match to TRBD2 (6 bases). The CDR3 runs 14 residues. CDR1 and CDR2 from the germline V gene are MRHNA and SNTAGT. V was cut by 2 bases and J by 13 bases, with 18 bases left in between. CDR3 protein: CASSDTGDRGEQFF. In DNA, the CDR3 is TGTGCCAGCAGTGACACGGGGGACCGCGGGGAACAGTTCTTC.

CDR3 sequence: CASSFSTDTQYF. The DNA of the CDR3 is TGTGCCAGCAGTTTCTCCACAGATACGCAGTATTTT. The V call is TRBV27, the J call TRBJ2-3, with D unclear. The CDR3 is 12 residues long. Trimming removed 3 bases at V and 2 bases at J, with 3 bases between. CDR1 and CDR2 (germline): MNHEY, SMNVEV (reference sequence).

J is TRBJ1-1 and V is TRBV19; 8 bases map to TRBD1. Trimming at V came to 5 bases and at J to 5 bases, leaving 4 bases not matched to a gene. Germline values: CDR1 LNHDA, CDR2 SQIVND (reference sequence). This CDR3 region has 13 residues. The CDR3 sequence: CASSGQGGTEAFF. CDR3 DNA sequence: TGTGCCAGTAGTGGACAGGGAGGTACTGAAGCTTTCTTT. Full variable domain (missing parts from reference TRBV19 and TRBJ1-1): DGGITQSPKYLFRKEGQNVTLSCEQNLNHDAMYWYRQDPGQGLRLIYYSQIVNDFQKGDIAEGYSVSREKKESFPLTVTSAQKNPTAFYLCASSGQGGTEAFFGQGTRLTVV.

The chain couples TRBV5-1 to TRBJ2-5; 8 positions match TRBD2. The last part of the DNA fits TRBJ2-7 better; the J call may be wrong. Per the germline V gene, CDR1 is SGHRS and CDR2 is YFSETQ. The CDR3 covers 15 residues. The CDR3 nucleotides read TGCGCCAGCACCTCGGGGGGGGCTCGATCCTACGAGCAGTACTTC. Its protein product is CASTSGGARSYEQYF.

This clone showed up just a few times. The chain couples TRBV28 to TRBJ2-7, with a tentative D call TRBD2 (6 bases). CDR1 is MDHEN and CDR2 is SYDVKM in the germline V gene. The V and J ends lost 8 bases and 2 bases respectively, with 13 bases between them. The CDR3 has 13 amino acids. The CDR3 sequence: CASAEGPAYEQYF. CDR3 nucleotides: TGTGCCAGCGCGGAGGGCCCAGCCTACGAGCAGTACTTC.

The chain has TRBV19 and TRBJ2-7; 10 bases align to TRBD2. The CDR3 is 17 residues long. Germline V gives CDR1 LNHDA, CDR2 SQIVND (reference sequence). J was trimmed by 5 bases and V by 5 bases; bases with no gene match: 15. In DNA, the CDR3 is TGTGCCAGTAGTCCCCCGATGGCTAGCGGGAGAGCAAACGAGCAGTACTTC. It translates to CASSPPMASGRANEQYF.

Notes on this clone: Distinct nucleotide sequences in the sample also encode this CDR3. V is TRBV20-1 and J is TRBJ2-5, with D hard to call. V was cut by 3 bases and J by 5 bases, with 7 bases left in between. Germline-derived CDR1 and CDR2 are DFQATT and SNEGSKA (reference sequence). The CDR3 length is 11 residues. The CDR3 sequence: CSASVLETQYF. As DNA, the CDR3 is TGCAGTGCTAGTGTCCTCGAGACCCAGTACTTC.

The chain carries TRBV4-1 and TRBJ2-1; 14 nucleotides agree with TRBD2. Trimming cost V 2 bases and J 9 bases; bases outside gene matches: 6. The CDR3 is made up of 16 amino acids. The germline gives CDR1 MGHRA, CDR2 YSYEKL. CDR3 coding DNA: TGCGCCAGCAGCCAACCGGGACTAGCGGGAGTACCTGAGCAGTTCTTC. Translation: CASSQPGLAGVPEQFF.

V gene TRBV7-2 combines with J gene TRBJ1-2, with no clear D. The V end was cut by 3 bases, the J end by 2 bases, with 7 bases between. This CDR3 has 13 residues. Per the germline V gene, CDR1 is SGHTA and CDR2 is FQGNSA. The CDR3: CASSFGGNYGYTF. For the CDR3, the DNA is TGTGCCAGCAGCTTCGGCGGGAACTATGGCTACACCTTC. Based on the CDR3 plus reference TRBV7-2 and TRBJ1-2, the full variable domain is GAGVSQSPSNKVTEKGKDVELRCDPISGHTALYWYRQSLGQGLEFLIYFQGNSAPDKSGLPSDRFSAERTGGSVSTLTIQRTQQEDSAVYLCASSFGGNYGYTFGSGTRLTVV.

The table lists this clone with a few counts. The V gene is TRBV18, the J gene TRBJ1-2, with a possible D match to TRBD1 (5 bases). The CDR3 runs 13 residues. V shed 5 bases and J shed 2 bases, with 9 bases lying between them. Germline V gene lookup returns CDR1 KGHSH and CDR2 LQKENI. The CDR3 is CASSSRQNYGYTF. For the CDR3, the DNA is TGTGCCAGCTCATCCCGACAGAACTATGGCTACACCTTC. The full variable domain, in which reference TRBV18 and TRBJ1-2 provide the parts outside the CDR3, is NAGVMQNPRHLVRRRGQEARLRCSPMKGHSHVYWYRQLPEEGLKFMVYLQKENIIDESGMPKERFSAEFPKEGPSILRIQQVVRGDSAAYFCASSSRQNYGYTFGSGTRLTVV.

This clone was observed a single time. The chain joins TRBV28 to TRBJ1-1; 9 bases map to TRBD1. The V gene end was trimmed by 4 bases and the J gene end by 9 bases; junction bases not matched to a gene: 6. The CDR3 covers 13 residues. Germline V gives CDR1 MDHEN, CDR2 SYDVKM. CDR3 nucleotide sequence: TGTGCCAGCAGTTCGAACAGGGGGCGCAAAGCTTTCTTT. Its translation is CASSSNRGRKAFF.

This chain links TRBV7-8 with TRBJ1-5, with 7 bases matching TRBD1. After removal of 5 bases from V and 3 bases from J, the junction contained 16 bases not matched to a gene. Germline assignment: CDR1 SGHVS and CDR2 FQNEAQ. The CDR3 sequence is 18 residues long. The CDR3 DNA reads as TGTGCCAGCAGCCAAGAGGGGGCAGGGATGATTTTCAATCAGCCCCAGCATTTT. It is translated as CASSQEGAGMIFNQPQHF.

This rearrangement joins TRBV6-5 to TRBJ1-2; 9 positions match TRBD1. This CDR3 is built from 13 residues. Per germline, CDR1 MNHEY and CDR2 SVGAGI. After removal of 7 bases from V and 9 bases from J, the junction contained 9 bases not matched to a gene. In DNA form, the CDR3 reads TGTGCCAGCAAACTCGGACAGGGGAGGCGCTACACCTTC. Residues: CASKLGQGRRYTF.

The chain has TRBV18 and TRBJ2-7, with 8 positions matching TRBD2. V gave up 7 bases and J gave up 0 bases; unmatched junction bases: 5. Germline V CDR1 and CDR2: KGHSH, LQKENI. There are 14 residues in the CDR3. CDR3 nucleotides: TGTGCCAGCTGCCCACTAGCGGACTCCTACGAGCAGTACTTC. Translating it yields CASCPLADSYEQYF.

The sample holds one count of this clone. V usage is TRBV7-6 and J usage is TRBJ1-1; TRBD1 agrees at 7 bases. The CDR3 is 17 residues long. Germline V gives CDR1 SGHVS, CDR2 FNYEAQ. J was trimmed by 0 bases and V by 5 bases; bases with no gene match: 12. CDR3 nucleotide sequence: TGTGCCAGCAGCACCCACACACAGGGGCCGGTGAACACTGAAGCTTTCTTT. It yields the protein CASSTHTQGPVNTEAFF.

The chain carries TRBV28 and TRBJ2-1; D is undetermined. This CDR3 has 14 residues. Germline V CDR1 and CDR2: MDHEN, SYDVKM. V was cut by 3 bases and J by 7 bases, with 13 bases left in between. The DNA for the CDR3 is TGTGCCAGCAGTTTGGTCACTTACGGTAATGAGCAGTTCTTC. Protein: CASSLVTYGNEQFF. Filled out from reference TRBV28 and TRBJ2-1, the complete variable domain reads DVKVTQSSRYLVKRTGEKVFLECVQDMDHENMFWYRQDPGLGLRLIYFSYDVKMKEKGDIPEGYSVSREKKERFSLILESASTNQTSMYLCASSLVTYGNEQFFGPGTRLTVL.

This clone was observed a few times. V gene TRBV5-1 combines with J gene TRBJ1-1; 8 nucleotides line up with TRBD1. With 4 bases clipped from V and 1 base from J, the junction kept 6 bases outside the gene matches. The CDR3 is 15 amino acids. From germline, CDR1 is SGHRS and CDR2 YFSETQ. CDR3 residues: CASSIRTGSNTEAFF. The CDR3 DNA reads TGCGCCAGCAGCATCCGGACAGGGTCGAACACTGAAGCTTTCTTT.

This clone was found once. This chain connects TRBV4-1 to TRBJ1-1, with D tentatively TRBD1 (6 bases). Germline V CDR1 and CDR2: MGHRA, YSYEKL. The V end was cut by 2 bases, the J end by 6 bases, with 13 bases between. The length of the CDR3 is 14 residues. The chain's CDR3 is CASSQPTRGPEAFF. The DNA of the CDR3 is TGCGCCAGCAGCCAACCCACCAGGGGCCCTGAAGCTTTCTTT.

The chain recombines TRBV19 with TRBJ2-3; 7 nucleotides match TRBD2. The CDR3 consists of 14 residues. The junction had 7 bases not matched to a gene; V was cut back by 6 bases and J by 4 bases. The germline gives CDR1 LNHDA, CDR2 SQIVND (reference sequence). CDR3 DNA sequence: TGTGCCAGTAGCCGGTACGCGGGAGCAGATACGCAGTATTTT. It encodes CASSRYAGADTQYF.

V usage is TRBV10-3 and J usage is TRBJ2-7; tentative D call: TRBD2 (5 bases). Trimming cost V 2 bases and J 9 bases, with 11 bases left between them. Germline V CDR1 and CDR2: ENHRY, SYGVKD. This CDR3 contains 12 residues. CDR3 in DNA: TGTGCCATCAGTGAGACTAGGGAAGCGCAGTACTTC. Encoded protein: CAISETREAQYF.

The V gene is TRBV27, the J gene TRBJ1-2, with TRBD1 matching 8 bases. The CDR3 sequence is 13 residues long. The V segment lost 2 bases and the J segment 5 bases; nucleotides outside the gene matches: 1. CDR1 MNHEY and CDR2 SMNVEV come from the germline V gene (reference sequence). The CDR3 DNA reads as TGTGCCAGCAGTTTAAGACAGGGGTATGGCTACACCTTC. Translation: CASSLRQGYGYTF.

J is TRBJ2-7 and V is TRBV28; TRBD2 agrees at 14 bases. The CDR3 is made up of 16 amino acids. CDR1 is MDHEN and CDR2 is SYDVKM in the germline V gene. J was trimmed by 0 bases and V by 9 bases; bases with no gene match: 7. The CDR3 nucleotides are TGTGCCAGTCGACTAGCGGGAGGGCCAAGCTCCTACGAGCAGTACTTC. Its translation is CASRLAGGPSSYEQYF.

The CDR3 reads CASSWGLAGVSYNEQFF. CDR3 nucleotide sequence: TGTGCCAGCAGCTGGGGACTAGCGGGAGTCTCCTACAATGAGCAGTTCTTC. The J gene is TRBJ2-1, the V gene TRBV5-8; 14 bases align to TRBD2. Germline V CDR1 and CDR2: SGHTS, YDEGEE. The trim removed 3 bases at V and 0 bases at J, leaving 2 bases unmatched. CDR3 length: 17 amino acids. Combining the CDR3 with reference TRBV5-8 and TRBJ2-1 gives the whole variable domain EAGVTQSPTHLIKTRGQQATLRCSPISGHTSVYWYQQALGLGLQFLLWYDEGEERNRGNFPPRFSGRQFPNYSSELNVNALELEDSALYLCASSWGLAGVSYNEQFFGPGTRLTVL.

This clone was counted between two and nine times. The gene calls are TRBV5-1 and TRBJ2-3; 8 bases are a match to TRBD2. J gave up 4 bases and V 1 base, and 11 bases lay outside the gene matches. The CDR3 totals 17 residues. CDR1 SGHRS and CDR2 YFSETQ come from the germline V gene. CDR3 sequence (DNA): TGCGCCAGCAGCTTGTCTTTAGGGACTAGTGTTCCAGATACGCAGTATTTT. It encodes CASSLSLGTSVPDTQYF. Based on the CDR3 plus reference TRBV5-1 and TRBJ2-3, the full variable domain is KAGVTQTPRYLIKTRGQQVTLSCSPISGHRSVSWYQQTPGQGLQFLFEYFSETQRNKGNFPGRFSGRQFSNSRSEMNVSTLELGDSALYLCASSLSLGTSVPDTQYFGPGTRLTVL.

The chain links TRBV28 to TRBJ1-2; D might be TRBD1 (5 bases). The CDR3 extends over 13 amino acids. Trimming pared 8 bases from V and 8 bases from J, leaving 18 bases between. In germline, CDR1 is MDHEN, CDR2 SYDVKM. In DNA form, the CDR3 reads TGTGCCAGCGACGAACCTCAGGGCTTCGGCTACACCTTC. This codes for CASDEPQGFGYTF.

This sequence joins TRBV5-5 and TRBJ1-1; D is uncertain. This CDR3 has 15 amino acids. The V and J ends lost 0 bases and 0 bases respectively, with 9 bases between them. Germline lookup yields CDR1 SGHKS and CDR2 YYEKEE (reference sequence). The CDR3, as DNA: TGTGCCAGCAGCTTGGCTGTGGGCCTGAACACTGAAGCTTTCTTT. It specifies CASSLAVGLNTEAFF.

The rearrangement joins TRBV7-8 to TRBJ1-1, with 7 bases identical to TRBD1. CDR3 length: 16 residues. CDR1 is SGHVS, CDR2 FQNEAQ, per germline. Germline trimming cut 5 bases from V and 0 bases from J; bases unmatched to any gene: 9. This CDR3 reads CASSRISGTVNTEAFF. The CDR3 DNA reads as TGTGCCAGCAGCCGCATATCCGGGACAGTGAACACTGAAGCTTTCTTT.